The clone carrying this TCR beta chain has only a few counts. The data were obtained in a study of response to subunit inactivated influenza vaccine. Using its own MiXCR run on the RT-PCR reads, TCRdb lists one record per CDR3 protein. The table shows hundreds of thousands of distinct CDR3 sequences, with around 13% occurring only once. This CDR3 is 14 amino acids long. CDR1 and CDR2 from the germline V gene are SGHVS and FQNEAQ. V shed 5 bases and J 5 bases; nucleotides not matched to a gene: 3. The origin of this receptor is a man over 45 who received an inactivated influenza vaccine. The chain recombines TRBV7-8 with TRBJ2-6, with 7 bases aligning to TRBD1. Material: PBMCs from blood, obtained 14 days before vaccination. CDR3 sequence: CASSQTGRANVLTF. CDR3 in DNA: TGTGCCAGCAGCCAGACAGGGAGGGCCAACGTCCTGACTTTC.